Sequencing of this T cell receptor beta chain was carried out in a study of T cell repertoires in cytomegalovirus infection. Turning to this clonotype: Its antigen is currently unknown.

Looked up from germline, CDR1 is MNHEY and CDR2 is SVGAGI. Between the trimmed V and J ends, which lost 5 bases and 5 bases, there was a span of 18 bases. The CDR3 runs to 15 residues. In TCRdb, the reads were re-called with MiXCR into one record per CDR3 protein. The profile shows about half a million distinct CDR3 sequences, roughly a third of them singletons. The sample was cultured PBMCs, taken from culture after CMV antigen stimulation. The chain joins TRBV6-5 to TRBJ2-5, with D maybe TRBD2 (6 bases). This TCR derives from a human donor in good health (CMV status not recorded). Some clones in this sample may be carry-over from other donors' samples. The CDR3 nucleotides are TGTGCCAGCAGTCCCGGGAGCCTAGCCGGGGAGACCCAGTACTTC. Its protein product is CASSPGSLAGETQYF.